The text below deals with one T cell receptor beta chain. The antigen this receptor binds is unknown. Base qualities are not recorded, but no much larger clone differs from it by a single base. The CDR3 goes from the cysteine to the phenylalanine over 13 residues. The read is trimmed to its CDR3 DNA, 39 bases read in frame from base 1. The V and J ends are trimmed by 7 bases and 5 bases, leaving 13 bases between them. The data are from a study of glioma-infiltrating T cells (TCRdb year 2016). Broadly, across the study: TCR alpha- and beta-chain repertoires were sequenced from glioma tissue, non-neoplastic brain tissue and matched peripheral blood mononuclear cells. Three low-grade glioma patients, several primary glioblastoma patients, and three non-glioma patients who contributed non-neoplastic brain tissue made up the paired cohort. To measure divergence between tissue and blood T-cell populations, each tissue-infiltrating repertoire was compared with the peripheral blood repertoire of the same patient. The paper as a whole reports these results and caveats: Tissue and blood shared very few CDR3 sequences, a result attributed to high CDR3 diversity and limited sampling. VJ-independent divergence between tissue and blood was found to be below expectation in non-neoplastic patients but above expectation in all gliomas, particularly low-grade gliomas. Group comparisons rested on small numbers: three non-neoplastic, three low-grade glioma and several glioblastoma patients.

TCR alpha and beta CDR3 regions were amplified with the iRepertoire nested amplicon-rescue multiplex PCR (arm-PCR) platform from RNA. For one-step reverse transcription and amplification, roughly 100-450 ng of tissue mRNA or PBMC total RNA was used as input. Following bead purification, Illumina adapters were added by a secondary multiplex PCR, and libraries between 200 and 400 bp were gel-purified. Demultiplexing relied on internal 6-nucleotide barcodes carried by the libraries. Sequencing of the libraries was done on an Illumina MiSeq using 2x220 or 2x250 nucleotide paired-end reads. For the original study's pipeline: FLASH 1.2.11 was used to merge paired reads, and BWA-MEM then aligned the reads to the GRCh37 human genome before TRA and TRB reads were extracted. An IMGT-derived reference of cassette sequences and CDR3 motifs, with pseudogenes included, was used for V and J assignment. Three-frame translation of reads was performed, and productive CDR3s were defined as those with a C...FGXG motif and no stop codons. Unique combinations of V-J cassette pair and CDR3 amino acid sequence were defined as clonotypes. Filtering of reads was based on Hamming distance, with the threshold set by the sequence error rate of each sample in mapped regions. TCRdb reprocessing: public reads trimmed at Q25 with fastp, clones called with MiXCR, in-frame beta chains kept. Rows merge per CDR3 protein into single entries with the most common DNA and genes. The V and J calls and clone size are TCRdb's, not the authors'. Across this sample there are 150,000 or so distinct CDR3 sequences, with roughly two fifths seen only once. More than 15% of the sample lies in the top ten.

The sequenced sample consisted of glioma tissue, nonneoplastic brain tissue, or PBMCs (not recorded which). The chain links TRBV12-3 or TRBV12-4 with TRBJ2-3; the D gene is tentatively TRBD1 or TRBD2, each matching 6 bases. The sequence derives from a human donor with low-grade glioma or glioblastoma, undergoing nonglioma brain surgery, or in good health (not recorded which). This receptor has the CDR3 CASIRGPKDTQYF. The nucleotide sequence reads as follows: TGTGCCAGCATTCGGGGGCCGAAAGATACGCAGTATTTT.